This entry features one T cell receptor (beta chain) sequence. These data are taken from a study of blood T cell repertoires in COVID-19. Overall study context: In each case, the material was cDNA or gDNA derived from T cells, B-cell-depleted T cells, or PBMCs.

TCRdb keeps only in-frame clones here, not all; method: immunoSEQ multiplex PCR. Of a few hundred thousand clones listed, around 90% are singletons. Per the germline V gene, CDR1 is KGHSH and CDR2 is LQKENI. Trimming at V came to 6 bases and at J to 8 bases, leaving 4 bases not matched to a gene. The CDR3 runs 12 residues. Seattle cases were enrolled at active infection and followed longitudinally. The chain joins TRBV18 to TRBJ2-1; 7 bases are a match to TRBD2. The sequencing sample was made of peripheral blood. The source is a woman in her 30s with COVID-19, enrolled during active disease. CDR3 amino acids: CASSPRGDEQFF. The CDR3 nucleotides are TGTGCCAGCTCTCCCCGGGGGGATGAGCAGTTCTTC.